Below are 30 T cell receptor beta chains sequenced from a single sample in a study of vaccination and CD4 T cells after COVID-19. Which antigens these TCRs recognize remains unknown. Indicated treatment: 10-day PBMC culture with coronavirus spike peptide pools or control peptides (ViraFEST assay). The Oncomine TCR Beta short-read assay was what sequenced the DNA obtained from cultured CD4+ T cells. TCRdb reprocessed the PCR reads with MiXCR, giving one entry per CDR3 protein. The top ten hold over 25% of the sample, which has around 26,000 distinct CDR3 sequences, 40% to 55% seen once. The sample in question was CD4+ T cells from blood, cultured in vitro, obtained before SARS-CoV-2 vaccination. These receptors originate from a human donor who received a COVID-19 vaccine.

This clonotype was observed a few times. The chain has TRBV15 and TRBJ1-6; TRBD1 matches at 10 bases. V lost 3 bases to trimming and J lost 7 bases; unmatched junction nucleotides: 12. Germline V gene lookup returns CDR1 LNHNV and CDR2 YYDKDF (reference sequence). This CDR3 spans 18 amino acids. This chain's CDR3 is CATSRGTGVVSGNSPLHF. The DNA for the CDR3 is TGTGCCACCAGCAGGGGGACAGGGGTCGTCTCTGGGAATTCACCCCTCCACTTT. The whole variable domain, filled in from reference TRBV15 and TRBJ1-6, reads DAMVIQNPRYQVTQFGKPVTLSCSQTLNHNVMYWYQQKSSQAPKLLFHYYDKDFNNEADTPDNFQSRRPNTSFCFLDIRSPGLGDTAMYLCATSRGTGVVSGNSPLHFGNGTRLTVT.

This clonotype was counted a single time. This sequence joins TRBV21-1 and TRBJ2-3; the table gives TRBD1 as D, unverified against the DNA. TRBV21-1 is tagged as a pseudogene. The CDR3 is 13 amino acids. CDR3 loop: CASSNPGRDTQYF. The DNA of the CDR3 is TGTGCCAGCAGCAACCCAGGGAGAGATACGCAGTATTTT.

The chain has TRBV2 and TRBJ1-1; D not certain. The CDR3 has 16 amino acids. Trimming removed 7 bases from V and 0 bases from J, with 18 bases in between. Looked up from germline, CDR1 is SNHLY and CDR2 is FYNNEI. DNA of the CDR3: TGTGCCAGCACCTTTTCCCGGCCACCCCTGAACACTGAAGCTTTCTTT. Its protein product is CASTFSRPPLNTEAFF.

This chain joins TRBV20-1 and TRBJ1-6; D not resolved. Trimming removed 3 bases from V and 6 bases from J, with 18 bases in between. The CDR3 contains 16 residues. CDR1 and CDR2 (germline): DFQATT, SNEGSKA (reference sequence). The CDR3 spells CSARRTSVASNSPLHF. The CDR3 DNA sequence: TGCAGTGCTAGGAGAACTTCAGTTGCGAGTAATTCACCCCTCCACTTT.

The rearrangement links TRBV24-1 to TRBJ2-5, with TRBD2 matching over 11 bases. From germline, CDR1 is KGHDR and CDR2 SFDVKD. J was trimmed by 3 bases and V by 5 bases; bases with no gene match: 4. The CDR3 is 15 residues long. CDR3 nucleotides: TGTGCCACCAGTGTAGGGACTAGCGGAAAAGAGACCCAGTACTTC. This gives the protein CATSVGTSGKETQYF.

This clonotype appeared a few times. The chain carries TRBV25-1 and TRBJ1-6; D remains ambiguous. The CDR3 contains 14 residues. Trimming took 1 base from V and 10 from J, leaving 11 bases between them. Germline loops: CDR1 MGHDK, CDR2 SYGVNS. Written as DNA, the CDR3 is TGTGCCAGCAGTGAATCCGGGTTTGGCTCACCCCTCCACTTT. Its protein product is CASSESGFGSPLHF.

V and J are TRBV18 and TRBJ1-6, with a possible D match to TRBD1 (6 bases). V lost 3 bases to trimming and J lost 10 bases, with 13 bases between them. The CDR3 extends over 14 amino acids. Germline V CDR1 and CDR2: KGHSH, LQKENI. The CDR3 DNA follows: TGTGCCAGCTCACCCGACACAGGGAAGTCACCCCTCCACTTT. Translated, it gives CASSPDTGKSPLHF.

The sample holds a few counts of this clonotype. The CDR3 reads CASSDRDRAIQYF. DNA of the CDR3: TGTGCCAGCAGTGACCGGGACAGGGCAATTCAGTACTTC. The chain employs TRBV6-1 and TRBJ2-4; 9 bases are shared with TRBD1. Germline V lookup: CDR1 MNHNS, CDR2 SASEGT. The CDR3 runs to 13 residues. V dropped 3 bases and J dropped 10; count of bases not matched to a gene: 4.

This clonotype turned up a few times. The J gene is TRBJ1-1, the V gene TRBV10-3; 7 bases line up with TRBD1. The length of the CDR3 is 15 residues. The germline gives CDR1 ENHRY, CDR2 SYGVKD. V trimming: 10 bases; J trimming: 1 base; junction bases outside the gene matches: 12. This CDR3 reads CATSFDRVRNTEAFF. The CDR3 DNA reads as TGTGCCACCTCGTTCGACAGGGTGAGGAACACTGAAGCTTTCTTT.

CDR3 sequence (DNA): TGTGCCAGTAATGATCCGGGCCACTCTGAGACCCAGTACTTC. Its translation is CASNDPGHSETQYF. This chain links TRBV19 with TRBJ2-5; D not resolved. The V end was cut by 7 bases, the J end by 5 bases, with 17 bases between. CDR3 length equals 14 residues. Germline V gene data show CDR1 as LNHDA and CDR2 as SQIVND (reference sequence). The full variable domain, completed using reference TRBV19 and TRBJ2-5, is DGGITQSPKYLFRKEGQNVTLSCEQNLNHDAMYWYRQDPGQGLRLIYYSQIVNDFQKGDIAEGYSVSREKKESFPLTVTSAQKNPTAFYLCASNDPGHSETQYFGPGTRLLVL.

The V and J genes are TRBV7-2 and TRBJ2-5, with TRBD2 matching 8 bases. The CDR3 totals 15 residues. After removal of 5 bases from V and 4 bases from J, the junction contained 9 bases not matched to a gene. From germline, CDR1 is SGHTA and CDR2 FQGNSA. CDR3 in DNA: TGTGCCAGCAGCGCCGGGACTAGAAGATCAGAGACCCAGTACTTC. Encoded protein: CASSAGTRRSETQYF. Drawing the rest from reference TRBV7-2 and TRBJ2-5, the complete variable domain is GAGVSQSPSNKVTEKGKDVELRCDPISGHTALYWYRQSLGQGLEFLIYFQGNSAPDKSGLPSDRFSAERTGGSVSTLTIQRTQQEDSAVYLCASSAGTRRSETQYFGPGTRLLVL.

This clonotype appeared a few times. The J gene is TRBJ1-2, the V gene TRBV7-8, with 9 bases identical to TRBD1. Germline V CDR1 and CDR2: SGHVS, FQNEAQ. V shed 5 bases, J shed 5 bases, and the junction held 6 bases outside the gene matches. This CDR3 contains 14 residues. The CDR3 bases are TGTGCCAGCAGCAAAGGGACAGGGAATTATGGCTACACCTTC. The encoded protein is CASSKGTGNYGYTF.

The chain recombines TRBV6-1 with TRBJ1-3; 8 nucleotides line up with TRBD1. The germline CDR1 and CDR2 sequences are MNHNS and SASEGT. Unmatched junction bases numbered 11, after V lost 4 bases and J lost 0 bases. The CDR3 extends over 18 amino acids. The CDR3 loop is CASSANVPGGLSGNTIYF. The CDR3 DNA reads TGTGCCAGCAGTGCAAACGTCCCAGGGGGCCTCTCTGGAAACACCATATATTTT.

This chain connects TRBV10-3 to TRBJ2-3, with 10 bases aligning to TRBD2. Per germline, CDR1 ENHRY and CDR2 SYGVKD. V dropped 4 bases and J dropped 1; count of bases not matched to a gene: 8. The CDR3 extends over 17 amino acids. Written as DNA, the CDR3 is TGTGCCATCAGTGTTCCCCCCAGCGGGGGGGGCACAGATACGCAGTATTTT. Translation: CAISVPPSGGGTDTQYF.

For the CDR3, the DNA is TGTGCCAGTTTACAGGACCGCACAGATACGCAGTATTTT. Protein: CASLQDRTDTQYF. The chain combines TRBV12-3 or TRBV12-4 with TRBJ2-3, with D possibly TRBD1 on 5 matching bases. Trimming took off 9 bases at V and 1 base at J, with 11 bases between the two ends. This CDR3 contains 13 residues.

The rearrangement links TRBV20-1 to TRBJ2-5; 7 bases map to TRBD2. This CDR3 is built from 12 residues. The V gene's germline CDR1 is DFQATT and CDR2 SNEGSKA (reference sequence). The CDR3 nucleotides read TGCAGCCCTACTAGCGCCCTGGGGTGGGCGTACTTC. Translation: CSPTSALGWAYF.

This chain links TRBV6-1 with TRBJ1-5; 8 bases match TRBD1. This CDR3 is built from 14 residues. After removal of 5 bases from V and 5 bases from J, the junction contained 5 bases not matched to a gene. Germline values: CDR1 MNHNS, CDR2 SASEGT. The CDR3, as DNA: TGTGCCAGCAGTACATGGACAGGGTATCAGCCCCAGCATTTT. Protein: CASSTWTGYQPQHF.

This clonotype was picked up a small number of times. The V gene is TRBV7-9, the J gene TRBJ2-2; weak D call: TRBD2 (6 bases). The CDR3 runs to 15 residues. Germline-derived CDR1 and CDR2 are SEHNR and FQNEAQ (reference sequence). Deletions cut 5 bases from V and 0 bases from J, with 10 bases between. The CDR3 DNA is TGTGCCAGCAGCCTGGGACTCCCGAACACCGGGGAGCTGTTTTTT. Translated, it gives CASSLGLPNTGELFF.

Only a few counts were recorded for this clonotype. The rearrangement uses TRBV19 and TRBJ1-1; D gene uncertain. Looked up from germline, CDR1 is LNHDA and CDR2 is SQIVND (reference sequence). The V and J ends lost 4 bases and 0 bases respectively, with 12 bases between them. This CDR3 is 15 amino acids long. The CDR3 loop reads CASSTLGVLNTEAFF. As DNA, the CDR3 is TGTGCCAGTAGTACTCTCGGGGTTTTGAACACTGAAGCTTTCTTT.

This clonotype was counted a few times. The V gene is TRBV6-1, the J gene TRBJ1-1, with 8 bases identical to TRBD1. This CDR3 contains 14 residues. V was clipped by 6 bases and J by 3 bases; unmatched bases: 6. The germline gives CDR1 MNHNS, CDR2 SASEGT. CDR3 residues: CASRKDRAHTEAFF. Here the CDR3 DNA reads TGTGCCAGCAGAAAGGACAGGGCGCACACTGAAGCTTTCTTT.

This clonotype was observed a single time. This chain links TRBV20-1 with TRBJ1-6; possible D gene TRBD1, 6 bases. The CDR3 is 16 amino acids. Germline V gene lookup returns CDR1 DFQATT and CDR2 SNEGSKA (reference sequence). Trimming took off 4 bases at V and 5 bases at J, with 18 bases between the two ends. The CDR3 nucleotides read TGCAGTGCTACCCCGGGACACTTAAACGATAATTCACCCCTCCACTTT. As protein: CSATPGHLNDNSPLHF.

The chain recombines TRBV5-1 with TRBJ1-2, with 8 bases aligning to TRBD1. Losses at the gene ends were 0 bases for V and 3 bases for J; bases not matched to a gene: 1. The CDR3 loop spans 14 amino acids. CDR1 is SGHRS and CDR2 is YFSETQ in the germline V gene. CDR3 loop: CASSLGTGYYGYTF. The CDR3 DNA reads TGCGCCAGCAGCTTGGGGACAGGGTACTATGGCTACACCTTC. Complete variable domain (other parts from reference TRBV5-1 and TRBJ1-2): KAGVTQTPRYLIKTRGQQVTLSCSPISGHRSVSWYQQTPGQGLQFLFEYFSETQRNKGNFPGRFSGRQFSNSRSEMNVSTLELGDSALYLCASSLGTGYYGYTFGSGTRLTVV.

CDR3 DNA sequence: TGCGCCAGCAGCTTAACAGGATCTAGCAATCAGCCCCAGCATTTT. As protein: CASSLTGSSNQPQHF. The chain recombines TRBV5-1 with TRBJ1-5; tentatively, D is TRBD1 (5 bases). Germline values: CDR1 SGHRS, CDR2 YFSETQ. Trimming removed 2 bases at V and 0 bases at J, with 9 bases between. The length of the CDR3 is 15 residues.

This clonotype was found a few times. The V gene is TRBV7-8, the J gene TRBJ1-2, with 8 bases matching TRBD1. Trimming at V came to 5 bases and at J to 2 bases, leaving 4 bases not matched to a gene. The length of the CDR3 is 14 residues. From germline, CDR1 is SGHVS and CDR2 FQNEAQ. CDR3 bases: TGTGCCAGCAGCAGAAACAGGGGGAACTATGGCTACACCTTC. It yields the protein CASSRNRGNYGYTF. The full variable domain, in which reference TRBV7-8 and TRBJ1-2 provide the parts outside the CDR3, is GAGVSQSPRYKVAKRGQDVALRCDPISGHVSLFWYQQALGQGPEFLTYFQNEAQLDKSGLPSDRFFAERPEGSVSTLKIQRTQQEDSAVYLCASSRNRGNYGYTFGSGTRLTVV.

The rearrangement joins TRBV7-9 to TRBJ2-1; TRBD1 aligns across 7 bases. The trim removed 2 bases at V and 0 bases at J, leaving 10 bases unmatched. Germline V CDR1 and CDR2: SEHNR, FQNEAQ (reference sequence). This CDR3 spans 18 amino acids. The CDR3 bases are TGTGCCAGCAGCTTAAAGAGGACAGGCCCAAGCTCCTACAATGAGCAGTTCTTC. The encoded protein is CASSLKRTGPSSYNEQFF.

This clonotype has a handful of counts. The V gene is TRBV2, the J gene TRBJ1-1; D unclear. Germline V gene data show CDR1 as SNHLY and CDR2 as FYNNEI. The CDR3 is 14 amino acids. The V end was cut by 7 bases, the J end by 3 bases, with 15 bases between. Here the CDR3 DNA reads TGTGCCAGCAATATTCGGGAGGGTGACACTGAAGCTTTCTTT. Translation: CASNIREGDTEAFF.

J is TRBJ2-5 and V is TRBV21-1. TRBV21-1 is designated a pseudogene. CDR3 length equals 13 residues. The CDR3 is CASSKKRQETQYF. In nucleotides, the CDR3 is TGTGCCAGCAGCAAAAAAAGGCAAGAGACCCAGTACTTC.

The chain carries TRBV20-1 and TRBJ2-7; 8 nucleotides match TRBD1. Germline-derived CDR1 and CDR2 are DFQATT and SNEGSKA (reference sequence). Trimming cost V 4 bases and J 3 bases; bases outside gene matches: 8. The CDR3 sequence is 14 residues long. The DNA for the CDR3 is TGCAGTGCTATATCCGGGACAGGCGACTACGAGCAGTACTTC. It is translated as CSAISGTGDYEQYF.

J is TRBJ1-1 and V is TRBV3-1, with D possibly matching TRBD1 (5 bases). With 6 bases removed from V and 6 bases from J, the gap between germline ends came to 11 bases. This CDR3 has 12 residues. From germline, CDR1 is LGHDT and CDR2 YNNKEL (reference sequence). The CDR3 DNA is TGTGCCAGCAGGGGGGAAGGGGCTGAAGCTTTCTTT. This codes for CASRGEGAEAFF.

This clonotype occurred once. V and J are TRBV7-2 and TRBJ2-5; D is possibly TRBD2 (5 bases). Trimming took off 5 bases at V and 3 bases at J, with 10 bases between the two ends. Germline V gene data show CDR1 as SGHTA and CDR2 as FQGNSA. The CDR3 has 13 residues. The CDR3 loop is CASSPSLKETQYF. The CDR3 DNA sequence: TGTGCCAGCAGCCCTAGCCTCAAAGAGACCCAGTACTTC. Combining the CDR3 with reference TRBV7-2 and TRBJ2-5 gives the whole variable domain GAGVSQSPSNKVTEKGKDVELRCDPISGHTALYWYRQSLGQGLEFLIYFQGNSAPDKSGLPSDRFSAERTGGSVSTLTIQRTQQEDSAVYLCASSPSLKETQYFGPGTRLLVL.